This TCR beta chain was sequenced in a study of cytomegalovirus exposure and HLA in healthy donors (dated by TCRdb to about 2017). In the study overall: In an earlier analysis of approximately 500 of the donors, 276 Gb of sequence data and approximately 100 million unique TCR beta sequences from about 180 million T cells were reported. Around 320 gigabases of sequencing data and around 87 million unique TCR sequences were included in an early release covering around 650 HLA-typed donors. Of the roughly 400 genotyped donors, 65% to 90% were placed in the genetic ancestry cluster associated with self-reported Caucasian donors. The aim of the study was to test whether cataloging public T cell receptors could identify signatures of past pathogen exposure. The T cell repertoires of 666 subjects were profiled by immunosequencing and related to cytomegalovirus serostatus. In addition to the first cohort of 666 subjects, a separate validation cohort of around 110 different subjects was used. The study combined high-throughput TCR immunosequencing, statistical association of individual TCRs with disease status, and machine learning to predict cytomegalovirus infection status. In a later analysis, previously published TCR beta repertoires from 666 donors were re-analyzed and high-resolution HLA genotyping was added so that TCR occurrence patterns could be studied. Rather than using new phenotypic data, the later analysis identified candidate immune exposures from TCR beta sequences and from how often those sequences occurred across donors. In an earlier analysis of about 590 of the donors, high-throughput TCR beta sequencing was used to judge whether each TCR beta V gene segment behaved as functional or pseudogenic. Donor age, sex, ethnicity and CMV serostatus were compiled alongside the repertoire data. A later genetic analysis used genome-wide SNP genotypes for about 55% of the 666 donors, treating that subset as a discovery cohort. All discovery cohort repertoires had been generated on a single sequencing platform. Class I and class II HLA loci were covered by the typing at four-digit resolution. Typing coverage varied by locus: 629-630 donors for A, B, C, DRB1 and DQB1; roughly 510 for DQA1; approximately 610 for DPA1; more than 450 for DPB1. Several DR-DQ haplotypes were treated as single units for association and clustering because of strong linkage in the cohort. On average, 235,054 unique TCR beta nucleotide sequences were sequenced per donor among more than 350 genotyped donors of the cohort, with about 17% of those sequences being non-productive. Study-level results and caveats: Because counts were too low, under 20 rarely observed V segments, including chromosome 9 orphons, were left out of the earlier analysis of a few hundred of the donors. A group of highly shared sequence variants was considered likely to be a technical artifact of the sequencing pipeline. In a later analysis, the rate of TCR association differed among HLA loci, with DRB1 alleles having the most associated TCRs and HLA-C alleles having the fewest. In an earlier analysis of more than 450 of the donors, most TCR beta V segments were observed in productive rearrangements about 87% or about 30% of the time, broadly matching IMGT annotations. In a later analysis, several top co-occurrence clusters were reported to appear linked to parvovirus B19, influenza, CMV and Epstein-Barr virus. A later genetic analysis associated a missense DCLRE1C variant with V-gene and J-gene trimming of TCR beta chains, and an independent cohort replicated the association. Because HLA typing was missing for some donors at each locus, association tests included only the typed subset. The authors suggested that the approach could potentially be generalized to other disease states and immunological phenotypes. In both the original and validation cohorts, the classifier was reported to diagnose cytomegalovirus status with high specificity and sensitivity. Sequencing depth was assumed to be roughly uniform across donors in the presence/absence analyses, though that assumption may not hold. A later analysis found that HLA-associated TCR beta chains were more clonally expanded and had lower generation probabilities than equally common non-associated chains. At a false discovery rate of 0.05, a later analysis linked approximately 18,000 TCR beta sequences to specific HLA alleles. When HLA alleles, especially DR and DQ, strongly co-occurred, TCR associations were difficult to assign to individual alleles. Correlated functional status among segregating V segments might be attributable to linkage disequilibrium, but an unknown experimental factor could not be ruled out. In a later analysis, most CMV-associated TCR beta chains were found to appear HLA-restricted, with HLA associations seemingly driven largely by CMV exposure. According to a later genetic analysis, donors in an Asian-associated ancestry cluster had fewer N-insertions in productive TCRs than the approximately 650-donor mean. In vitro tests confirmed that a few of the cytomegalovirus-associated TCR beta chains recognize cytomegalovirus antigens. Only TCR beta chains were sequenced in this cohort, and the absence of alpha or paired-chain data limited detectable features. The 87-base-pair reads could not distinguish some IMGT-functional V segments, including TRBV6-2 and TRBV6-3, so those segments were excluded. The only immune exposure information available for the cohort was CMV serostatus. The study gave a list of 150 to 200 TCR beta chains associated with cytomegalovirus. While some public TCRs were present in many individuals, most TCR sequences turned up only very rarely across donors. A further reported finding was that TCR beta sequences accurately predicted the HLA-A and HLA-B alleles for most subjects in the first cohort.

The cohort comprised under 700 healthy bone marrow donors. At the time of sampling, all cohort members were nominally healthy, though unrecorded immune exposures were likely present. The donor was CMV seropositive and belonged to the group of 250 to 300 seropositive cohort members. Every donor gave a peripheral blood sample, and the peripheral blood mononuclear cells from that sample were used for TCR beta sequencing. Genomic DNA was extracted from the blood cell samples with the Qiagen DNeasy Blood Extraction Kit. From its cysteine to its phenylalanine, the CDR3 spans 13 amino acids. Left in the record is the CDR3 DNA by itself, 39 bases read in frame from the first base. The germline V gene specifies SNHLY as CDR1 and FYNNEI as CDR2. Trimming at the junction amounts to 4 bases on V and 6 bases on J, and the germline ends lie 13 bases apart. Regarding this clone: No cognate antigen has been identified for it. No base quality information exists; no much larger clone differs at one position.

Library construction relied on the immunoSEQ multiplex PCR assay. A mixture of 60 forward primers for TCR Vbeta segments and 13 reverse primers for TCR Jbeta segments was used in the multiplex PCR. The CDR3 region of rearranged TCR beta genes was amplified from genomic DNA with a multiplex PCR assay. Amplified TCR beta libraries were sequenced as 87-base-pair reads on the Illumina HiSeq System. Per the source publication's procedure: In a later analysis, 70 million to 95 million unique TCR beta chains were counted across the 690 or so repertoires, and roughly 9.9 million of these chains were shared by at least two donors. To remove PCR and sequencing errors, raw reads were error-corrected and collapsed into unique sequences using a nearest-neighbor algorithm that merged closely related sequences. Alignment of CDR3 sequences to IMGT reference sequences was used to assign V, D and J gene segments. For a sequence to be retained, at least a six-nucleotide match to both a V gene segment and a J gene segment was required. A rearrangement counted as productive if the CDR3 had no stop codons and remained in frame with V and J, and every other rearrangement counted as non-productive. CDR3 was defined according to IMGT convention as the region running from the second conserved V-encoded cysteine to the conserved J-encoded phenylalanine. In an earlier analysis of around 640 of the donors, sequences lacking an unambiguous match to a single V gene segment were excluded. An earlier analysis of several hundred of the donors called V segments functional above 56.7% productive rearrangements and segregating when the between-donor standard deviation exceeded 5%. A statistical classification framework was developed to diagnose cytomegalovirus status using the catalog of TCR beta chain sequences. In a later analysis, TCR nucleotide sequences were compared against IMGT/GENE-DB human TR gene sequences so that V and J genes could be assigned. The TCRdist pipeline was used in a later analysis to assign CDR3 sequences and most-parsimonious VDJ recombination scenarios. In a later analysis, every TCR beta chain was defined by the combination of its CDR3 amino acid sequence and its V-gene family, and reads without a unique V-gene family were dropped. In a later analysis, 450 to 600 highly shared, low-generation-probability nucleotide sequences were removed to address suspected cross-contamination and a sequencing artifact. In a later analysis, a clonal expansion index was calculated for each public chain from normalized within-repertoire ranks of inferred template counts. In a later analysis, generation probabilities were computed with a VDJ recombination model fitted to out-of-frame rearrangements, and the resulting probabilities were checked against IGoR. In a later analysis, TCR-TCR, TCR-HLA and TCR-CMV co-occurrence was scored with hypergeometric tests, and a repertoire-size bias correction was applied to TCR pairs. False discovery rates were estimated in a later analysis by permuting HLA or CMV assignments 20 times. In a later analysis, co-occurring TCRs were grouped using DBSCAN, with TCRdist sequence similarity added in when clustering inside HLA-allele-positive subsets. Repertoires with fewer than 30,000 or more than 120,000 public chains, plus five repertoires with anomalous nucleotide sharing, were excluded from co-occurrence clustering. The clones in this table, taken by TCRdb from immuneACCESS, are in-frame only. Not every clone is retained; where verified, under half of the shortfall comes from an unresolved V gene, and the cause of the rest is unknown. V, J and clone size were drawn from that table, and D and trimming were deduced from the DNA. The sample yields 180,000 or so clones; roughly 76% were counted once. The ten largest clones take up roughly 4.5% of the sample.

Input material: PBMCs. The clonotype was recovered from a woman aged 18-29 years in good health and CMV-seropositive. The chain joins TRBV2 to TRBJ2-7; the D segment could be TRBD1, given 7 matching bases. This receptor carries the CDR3 CASSVAGGIEQYF. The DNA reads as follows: TGTGCCAGCAGTGTGGCAGGGGGGATCGAGCAGTACTTC.